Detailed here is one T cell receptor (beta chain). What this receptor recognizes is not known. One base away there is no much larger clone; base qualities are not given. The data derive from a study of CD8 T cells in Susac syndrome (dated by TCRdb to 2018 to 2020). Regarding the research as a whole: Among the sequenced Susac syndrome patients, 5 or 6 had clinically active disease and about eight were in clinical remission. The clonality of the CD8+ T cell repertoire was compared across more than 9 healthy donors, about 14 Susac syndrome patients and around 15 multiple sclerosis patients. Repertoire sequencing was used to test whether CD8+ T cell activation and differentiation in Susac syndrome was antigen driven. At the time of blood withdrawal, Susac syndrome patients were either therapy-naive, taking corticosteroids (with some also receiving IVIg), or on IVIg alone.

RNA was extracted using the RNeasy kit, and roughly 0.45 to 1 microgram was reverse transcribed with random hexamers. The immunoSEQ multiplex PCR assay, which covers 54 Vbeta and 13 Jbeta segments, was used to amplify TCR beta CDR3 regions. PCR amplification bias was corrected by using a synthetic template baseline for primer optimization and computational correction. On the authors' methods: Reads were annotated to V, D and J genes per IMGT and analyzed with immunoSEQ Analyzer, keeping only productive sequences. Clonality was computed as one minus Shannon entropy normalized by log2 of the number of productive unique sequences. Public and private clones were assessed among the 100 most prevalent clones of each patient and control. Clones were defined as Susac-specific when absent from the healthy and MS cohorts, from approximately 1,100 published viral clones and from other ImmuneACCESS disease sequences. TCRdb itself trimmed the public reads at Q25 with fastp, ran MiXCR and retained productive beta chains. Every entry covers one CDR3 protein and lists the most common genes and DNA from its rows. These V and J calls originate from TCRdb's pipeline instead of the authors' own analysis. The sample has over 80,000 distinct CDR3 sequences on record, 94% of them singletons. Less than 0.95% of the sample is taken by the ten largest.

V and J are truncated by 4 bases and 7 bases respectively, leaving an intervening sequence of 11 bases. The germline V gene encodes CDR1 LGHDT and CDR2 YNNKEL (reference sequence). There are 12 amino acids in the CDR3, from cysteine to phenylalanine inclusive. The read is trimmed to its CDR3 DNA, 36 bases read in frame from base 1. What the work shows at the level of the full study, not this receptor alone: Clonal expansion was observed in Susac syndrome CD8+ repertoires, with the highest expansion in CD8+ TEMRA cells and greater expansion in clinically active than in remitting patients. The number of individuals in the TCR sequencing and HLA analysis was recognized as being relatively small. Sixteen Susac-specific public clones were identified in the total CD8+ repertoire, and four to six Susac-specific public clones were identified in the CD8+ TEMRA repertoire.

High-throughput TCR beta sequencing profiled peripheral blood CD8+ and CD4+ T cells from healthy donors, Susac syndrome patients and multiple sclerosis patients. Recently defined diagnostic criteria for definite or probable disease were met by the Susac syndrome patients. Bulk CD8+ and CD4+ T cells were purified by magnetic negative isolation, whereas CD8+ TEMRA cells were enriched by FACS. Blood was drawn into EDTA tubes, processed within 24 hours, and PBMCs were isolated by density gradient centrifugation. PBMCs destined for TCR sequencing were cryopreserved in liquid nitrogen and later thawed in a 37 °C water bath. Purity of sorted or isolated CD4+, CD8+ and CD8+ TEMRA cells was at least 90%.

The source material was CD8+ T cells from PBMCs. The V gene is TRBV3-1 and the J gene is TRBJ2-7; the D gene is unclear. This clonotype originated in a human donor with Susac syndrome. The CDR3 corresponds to CASSPDGGEQYF. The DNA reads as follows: TGTGCCAGCAGCCCGGACGGTGGGGAGCAGTACTTC.